This record concerns one TCR beta chain sequence. Its cognate antigen has yet to be identified. The germline gene is not matched at one end of the junction; a read error may be the cause. Library generation was performed with 5' RACE. TCRdb records Illumina HiSeq 2500 as the sequencer. A second PCR of 7 to 11 cycles was run with a J-beta primer mix and a sample-barcoded 5' primer. A template-switch 5' adaptor carrying 12 random nucleotides introduced a unique molecular identifier onto each TCR beta cDNA molecule. Each sample yielded at least 3 million CDR3-containing paired-end reads. The Mint cDNA synthesis kit, primed by a TRBC-specific oligonucleotide, was used to synthesize first-strand cDNA from all RNA. After uracil-DNA glycosylase treatment, a first 18-cycle PCR used universal primers M1SS and BC2_uni_R on all cDNA. The authors' analysis ran thus. Normalization of each sample was performed by random selection of 1 million high-quality reads, each carrying a distinct molecular identifier. Reads with shared molecular identifiers were discarded instead of being binned into consensus sequences. MiTCR, run with a Q25 quality threshold and the strictest error-elimination algorithm, handled CDR3 identification, clonotype clustering and error correction. A nonparametric unseen species model with Euler transformation was used to estimate a lower bound on total TCR beta diversity. TCRdb applied fastp at Q25 and MiXCR to the public reads, then kept only in-frame beta chains. Here each entry gathers all rows of one CDR3 protein and keeps the most common genes and DNA. The V and J calls shown here were made by TCRdb, not taken from the authors' results. This sample has approximately 850,000 distinct CDR3 sequences in its table, and roughly 44% of those were observed once. The top ten constitute approximately 19% of the sample.

The record originates from a study of blood T cells in healthy people across ages (dated by TCRdb to between 2015 and 2016). Notes on the research overall: In model experiments, template switching captured roughly one uniquely barcoded TCR beta cDNA molecule for every two T cells. To track age-related changes in TCR beta repertoire diversity, the study relied on deep sequencing normalized with unique cDNA molecular identifiers. Donors were grouped into four age groups: young (average 16 years), middle-aged (approximately 41), aged (roughly 62) and long-lived (approximately 82). To avoid experimental bias, donors of different ages were spread randomly across the sequencing lanes. For two donors (one aged 18 to 30 and one aged 80 or older), the study analyzed two additional independent replicas of 1 million unique cDNA reads from the same blood draw.

Systemically healthy Caucasian individuals from Russia, 39 in total and aged about 6 to 95 years, were included as donors. Around 10 milliliters of peripheral blood were drawn from each donor into EDTA-treated Vacutainer tubes. Ficoll-Paque density-gradient centrifugation was used to isolate PBMCs, with at least 6.5 million obtained per sample. Trizol reagent was used to extract total RNA from PBMCs, with at least 5 micrograms per sample. For every donor, an aliquot of PBMCs went through flow cytometry to measure the percentages of naive CD45RAhigh/CD27high T cells. Findings and caveats that apply to the study as a whole: Observed TCR beta diversity correlated strongly with the percentage of naive T cells measured by flow cytometry. Observed TCR beta diversity per million T cells fell roughly linearly with age, and a significant reduction was already apparent by age around 39. The CMV infection status of donors was not known, potentially confounding age-related changes in expanded clonotypes. Estimates of total diversity based on one million sequenced T cells were regarded as lower bounds and as underestimates. Compared with the aged group, the long-lived group had more naive CD4+ T cells, fewer expanded clones and increased TCR diversity, a pattern suggesting age selection. Conclusive comparison of naive and antigen-experienced compartments was prevented by the profiling of bulk unsorted PBMCs.

This TCR was recovered from a man between 60 and 75 years old in good health. Sequencing was performed on blood.

Read as DNA, the sequence is TGTACCATCACCGGACGGCCCCAAGAGACCCAGTACTTC. Translated, this is CTITGRPQETQYF. The chain was built from TRBV10-3 and TRBJ2-5; no D gene is confidently identified. Looking up the germline V gene yields CDR1 ENHRY and CDR2 SYGVKD. The CDR3 runs 13 residues from the cysteine to the phenylalanine. The kept DNA is CDR3 alone, 39 bases in frame from the first base.